The 21 T cell receptor beta chains given below trace back to one sample, sequenced in a study of cytomegalovirus exposure and HLA in healthy donors. Sequencing used immunoSEQ multiplex PCR; TCRdb keeps in-frame clones, though not all of them. This sample has tens of thousands of clones; 94% occur once, and the top ten carry roughly 1.4%. The sample consisted of PBMCs. The receptor set was obtained from a man younger than 35 in good health and CMV-seropositive.

V is TRBV6-1 and J is TRBJ1-4; D may be TRBD1 (5 bases). Trimming pared 5 bases from V and 3 bases from J, leaving 7 bases between. The CDR3 length is 13 residues. The germline gives CDR1 MNHNS, CDR2 SASEGT. This CDR3 reads CASSLQANEKLFF. The CDR3 DNA follows: TGTGCCAGCAGTTTACAGGCTAATGAAAAACTGTTTTTT.

Points on this clone: One end of the junction fails to match germline, which may point to a read error. The chain is built from TRBV7-3 and TRBJ2-7; 9 nucleotides match TRBD1. Germline lookup yields CDR1 SGHTA and CDR2 FQGTGA. The CDR3 totals 16 residues. The chain's CDR3 is CASTLRTGQGSYEQYF. Written as DNA, the CDR3 is TGTGCCAGCACCTTAAGGACGGGACAGGGCTCCTACGAGCAGTACTTC.

The chain recombines TRBV27 with TRBJ1-5; tentative D call: TRBD1 (6 bases). Germline V gives CDR1 MNHEY, CDR2 SMNVEV (reference sequence). The CDR3 is 16 residues long. With 1 base removed from V and 4 bases from J, the gap between germline ends came to 14 bases. The CDR3 DNA follows: TGTGCCAGCAGTTTATGGGGGACAAGTCTTAATCAGCCCCAGCATTTT. The encoded protein is CASSLWGTSLNQPQHF.

The chain joins TRBV6-1 to TRBJ1-3; the D gene is possibly TRBD1 (5 bases). This CDR3 region has 15 residues. V lost 4 bases and J 0 bases, leaving 10 bases between the germline ends. Germline V gives CDR1 MNHNS, CDR2 SASEGT. CDR3 sequence (DNA): TGTGCCAGCAGTGTAACGGGGGGCTCTGGAAACACCATATATTTT. This codes for CASSVTGGSGNTIYF.

This clone was seen a handful of times. The chain employs TRBV18 and TRBJ2-1, with TRBD2 matching over 10 bases. The CDR3 contains 17 residues. With V trimmed by 3 bases and J by 0 bases, 5 bases remained unmatched. CDR1 KGHSH and CDR2 LQKENI come from the germline V gene. The CDR3 bases are TGTGCCAGCTCACCGTCTAGCGGGAGAGTCTCCTACAATGAGCAGTTCTTC. Translating it yields CASSPSSGRVSYNEQFF.

The chain joins TRBV5-6 to TRBJ2-7; 7 nucleotides match TRBD1. The CDR3 has 14 residues. The J segment lost 2 bases and the V segment lost 2 bases, leaving 4 bases of the junction unmatched. Germline V gene data show CDR1 as SGHDT and CDR2 as YYEEEE. CDR3 nucleotide sequence: TGTGCCAGCAGCTTAGGGACAGACACCTACGAGCAGTACTTC. This translates into CASSLGTDTYEQYF.

The chain employs TRBV7-9 and TRBJ2-2, with 7 bases identical to TRBD2. Germline CDR1 is SEHNR and CDR2 is FQNEAQ (reference sequence). The CDR3 runs to 18 residues. V was clipped by 3 bases and J by 0 bases; unmatched bases: 10. The CDR3 loop reads CASSFSPGLGSNTGELFF. CDR3 nucleotides: TGTGCCAGCAGCTTCTCTCCCGGACTAGGCTCGAACACCGGGGAGCTGTTTTTT.

V and J are TRBV21-1 and TRBJ1-1. TRBV21-1 is designated a pseudogene. The CDR3 consists of 14 residues. The CDR3 sequence: CASSNEEGCAEAFF. The CDR3 DNA reads TGTGCCAGCAGCAATGAGGAAGGTTGCGCTGAAGCTTTCTTT.

This chain uses TRBV9 with TRBJ1-5; D possibly corresponds to TRBD1 (6 bases). Trimming shortened V by 4 bases and J by 7 bases, and 18 bases separated the two germline ends. The CDR3 sequence is 15 residues long. Per the germline V gene, CDR1 is SGDLS and CDR2 is YYNGEE. The CDR3: CASSPDGQINQPQHF. The CDR3 DNA follows: TGTGCCAGCAGCCCAGACGGACAGATCAACCAGCCCCAGCATTTT.

V and J are TRBV10-3 and TRBJ1-1; 9 bases align to TRBD1. J lost 6 bases, V lost 8 bases, and 7 bases had no gene match. Germline V gene lookup returns CDR1 ENHRY and CDR2 SYGVKD. The CDR3 length is 13 residues. The DNA of the CDR3 is TGTGCCATCGCCGGGACAGGGAGGTCTGAAGCTTTCTTT. This gives the protein CAIAGTGRSEAFF.

The J gene is TRBJ2-2, the V gene TRBV13, with D perhaps TRBD2 (6 bases). The CDR3 is 17 residues long. Germline V gene data show CDR1 as PRHDT and CDR2 as FYEKMQ (reference sequence). V was cut by 5 bases and J by 7 bases, with 23 bases left in between. CDR3 sequence: CASSPRFEGRRDGELFF. The CDR3 DNA follows: TGTGCCAGCAGCCCCCGGTTTGAAGGGAGGCGGGACGGGGAGCTGTTTTTT.

The rearrangement links TRBV5-1 to TRBJ2-1; TRBD1 agrees at 7 bases. After removal of 4 bases from V and 7 bases from J, the junction contained 8 bases not matched to a gene. The CDR3 sequence is 14 residues long. Germline-derived CDR1 and CDR2 are SGHRS and YFSETQ. CDR3 in DNA: TGCGCCAGCAGCCTGACAGGGTTATCGAATGAGCAGTTCTTC. Translating it yields CASSLTGLSNEQFF.

The rearrangement uses TRBV9 and TRBJ2-5; a weak D match, TRBD2 (5 bases). Germline-derived CDR1 and CDR2 are SGDLS and YYNGEE. The CDR3 loop spans 13 amino acids. Trimming cost V 4 bases and J 5 bases, with 12 bases left between them. In nucleotides, the CDR3 is TGTGCCAGCAGCCTCACCCCGGGGGAGACCCAGTACTTC. It specifies CASSLTPGETQYF.

A remark on this clone: An end of the junction differs from the germline gene, which may be a read error. This chain joins TRBV29-1 and TRBJ1-2; no definite D call. Germline CDR1 SQVTM, CDR2 ANQGSEA. CDR3 length equals 10 residues. CDR3 in DNA: TGCAGCGTTGAAGATTGGGAGGGCGCCTTC. Translation gives CSVEDWEGAF.

This clone was recorded once. The CDR3 reads CASSELRVTGELFF. The CDR3 DNA reads TGTGCCAGCAGTGAACTGCGGGTAACCGGGGAGCTGTTTTTT. This rearrangement joins TRBV2 to TRBJ2-2; the D gene is possibly TRBD2 (5 bases). Germline V gene data show CDR1 as SNHLY and CDR2 as FYNNEI. The CDR3 length is 14 residues. The V end lost 2 bases, the J end lost 5 bases, and 9 bases lay between the germline ends.

V and J are TRBV7-8 and TRBJ2-5; 7 nucleotides align to TRBD1. Trimming removed 7 bases from V and 1 base from J; junction bases left unmatched: 6. The V gene's germline CDR1 is SGHVS and CDR2 FQNEAQ. The CDR3 consists of 14 residues. The CDR3 loop is CASNHRQGQETQYF. DNA for the CDR3: TGTGCCAGCAACCACCGACAGGGCCAAGAGACCCAGTACTTC.

The chain employs TRBV4-1 and TRBJ2-1; D is unresolved. The CDR3 spans 16 residues. V was shortened by 0 bases and J by 4 bases, with 13 bases between the two germline ends. Per germline, CDR1 MGHRA and CDR2 YSYEKL. DNA for the CDR3: TGCGCCAGCAGCCAAGAAAGCCTAGTCCGATACAATGAGCAGTTCTTC. Residues: CASSQESLVRYNEQFF.

Concerning this clone itself: This sample also contains other DNA sequences that code for the same CDR3. The genes are TRBV6-1 and TRBJ2-1; TRBD2 matches 13 bases. The CDR3 has 15 amino acids. After removal of 7 bases from V and 7 bases from J, the junction contained 7 bases not matched to a gene. Germline CDR1 reads MNHNS; CDR2 reads SASEGT. Here the CDR3 reads CASKRLAGGHNEQFF. The CDR3 coding sequence is TGTGCCAGCAAAAGACTAGCGGGAGGACATAATGAGCAGTTCTTC.

The chain links TRBV10-3 to TRBJ2-5; maybe TRBD2 (6 bases). Per the germline V gene, CDR1 is ENHRY and CDR2 is SYGVKD. V lost 4 bases and J 5 bases, leaving 14 bases between the germline ends. The CDR3 is 14 residues long. CDR3 DNA sequence: TGTGCCATCAGTGCTGGAGGGCCGCGTGAGACCCAGTACTTC. It encodes CAISAGGPRETQYF.

The chain links TRBV23-1 to TRBJ1-5; 7 bases match TRBD1. TRBV23-1 is designated an ORF whose function remains uncertain. The CDR3 extends over 16 amino acids. V shed 3 bases and J 0 bases; nucleotides not matched to a gene: 5. The CDR3 DNA reads TGCGCCAGCAGTCACACAGGGGCTTATAGCAATCAGCCCCAGCATTTT. Amino acids: CASSHTGAYSNQPQHF.

This clone was seen a handful of times. The CDR3, as DNA: TGCGCCAGCAGCTTGGGGACAGGGATAGCCTCTGGGGGGCATGAGCAGTTCTTC. Translation gives CASSLGTGIASGGHEQFF. The V and J genes are TRBV5-1 and TRBJ2-1, with 8 positions matching TRBD1. This CDR3 spans 18 amino acids. Trimming removed 0 bases from V and 8 bases from J; junction bases left unmatched: 16. Germline V gene data show CDR1 as SGHRS and CDR2 as YFSETQ.